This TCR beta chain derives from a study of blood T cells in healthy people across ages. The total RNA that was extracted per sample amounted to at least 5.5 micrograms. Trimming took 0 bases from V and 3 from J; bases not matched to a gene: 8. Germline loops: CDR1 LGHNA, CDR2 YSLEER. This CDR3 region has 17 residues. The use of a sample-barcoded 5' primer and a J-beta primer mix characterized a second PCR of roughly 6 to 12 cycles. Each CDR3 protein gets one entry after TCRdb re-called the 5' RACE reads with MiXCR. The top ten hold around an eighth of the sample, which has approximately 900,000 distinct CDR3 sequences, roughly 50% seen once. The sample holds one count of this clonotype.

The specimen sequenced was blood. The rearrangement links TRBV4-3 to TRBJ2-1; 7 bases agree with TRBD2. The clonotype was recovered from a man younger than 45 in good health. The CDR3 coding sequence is TGCGCCAGCAGCCAAGATGGGTGGGCTAGCGGCTACAATGAGCAGTTCTTC. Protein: CASSQDGWASGYNEQFF.